These 5 T cell receptor beta chains were all obtained from the same sample, sequenced in a study of blood T cell repertoires in COVID-19. Assay: immunoSEQ multiplex PCR; the TCRdb copy retains only in-frame clones and omits some. The sample yields about 480,000 clones, 88% seen once. The sequenced material came from PBMCs or T cells enriched from blood (not recorded which). These receptors came from a woman in her forties who had recovered from COVID-19.

This clone has just one count. The chain uses TRBV5-1 and TRBJ2-5, with 10 positions matching TRBD2. Per germline, CDR1 SGHRS and CDR2 YFSETQ. The J segment lost 4 bases and the V segment lost 0 bases, leaving 9 bases of the junction unmatched. CDR3 size: 17 residues. The CDR3: CASSLDPIAGGRETQYF. The CDR3 DNA follows: TGCGCCAGCAGCTTGGACCCCATAGCGGGAGGACGAGAGACCCAGTACTTC. The full variable domain, completed using reference TRBV5-1 and TRBJ2-5, is KAGVTQTPRYLIKTRGQQVTLSCSPISGHRSVSWYQQTPGQGLQFLFEYFSETQRNKGNFPGRFSGRQFSNSRSEMNVSTLELGDSALYLCASSLDPIAGGRETQYFGPGTRLLVL.

This clone appeared a few times. This chain uses TRBV27 with TRBJ1-1, with 9 bases fitting TRBD1. CDR3 length: 15 residues. The V and J ends lost 5 bases and 0 bases, in that order; junction bases with no gene match: 4. The germline gives CDR1 MNHEY, CDR2 SMNVEV (reference sequence). CDR3 nucleotide sequence: TGTGCCAGCAGTGGAGGGACAGGGATGAACACTGAAGCTTTCTTT. Amino acids: CASSGGTGMNTEAFF.

V gene TRBV9 combines with J gene TRBJ2-6; possible D gene TRBD1, 5 bases. The V end lost 4 bases, the J end lost 0 bases, and 11 bases lay between the germline ends. The CDR3 runs to 16 residues. Germline V lookup: CDR1 SGDLS, CDR2 YYNGEE. The CDR3 DNA is TGTGCCAGCAGCTCCCGGACATTCTCTGGGGCCAACGTCCTGACTTTC. Encoded protein: CASSSRTFSGANVLTF.

V and J are TRBV3-1 (or the pseudogene TRBV3-2) and TRBJ1-6; 9 positions match TRBD1. Germline trimming cut 3 bases from V and 2 bases from J; bases unmatched to any gene: 5. Germline-derived CDR1 and CDR2 are LGHDT and YNNKEL (reference sequence). The CDR3 covers 17 residues. CDR3 region: CASSHLGQGAYNSPLHF. The CDR3 DNA sequence: TGTGCCAGCAGCCACCTGGGACAGGGTGCCTATAATTCACCCCTCCACTTT.

The chain couples TRBV7-2 to TRBJ2-1; TRBD2 agrees at 8 bases. This CDR3 spans 15 amino acids. V lost 2 bases to trimming and J lost 6 bases; unmatched junction nucleotides: 6. Looked up from germline, CDR1 is SGHTA and CDR2 is FQGNSA. CDR3 nucleotide sequence: TGTGCCAGCAGCTTAACTAGCGGCGAGGTCAATGAGCAGTTCTTC. Translation gives CASSLTSGEVNEQFF.